Presented here are 6 T cell receptor beta chains from one specimen sequenced in a study of OX40 agonist ivuxolimab in advanced cancers. The protocol was immunoSEQ multiplex PCR, while the TCRdb copy is restricted to in-frame clones and leaves out a portion. The data show about 10,000 clones, 77% seen once. Specimen: CD4+ or CD8+ T cells sorted from blood, collected in a trial of the OX40 agonist ivuxolimab. These TCRs come from an adult with an advanced solid tumor such as melanoma, head and neck, liver or kidney cancer.

The chain employs TRBV6-5 and TRBJ1-4, with a tentative D call TRBD1 (6 bases). Germline V gives CDR1 MNHEY, CDR2 SVGAGI. This CDR3 has 14 amino acids. Trimming left V 5 bases short and J 8 bases short, with 15 bases between. This CDR3 reads CASSPGDGGEKLFF. The CDR3, as DNA: TGTGCCAGCAGTCCAGGGGATGGAGGAGAAAAACTGTTTTTT.

The V and J genes are TRBV18 and TRBJ2-5; no clear D. The germline gives CDR1 KGHSH, CDR2 LQKENI. The CDR3 totals 12 residues. V was clipped by 6 bases and J by 2 bases, with 7 bases between them. The CDR3 region is CASSLWQETQYF. The CDR3 DNA reads as TGTGCCAGCTCCCTTTGGCAAGAGACCCAGTACTTC. Complete variable domain (other parts from reference TRBV18 and TRBJ2-5): NAGVMQNPRHLVRRRGQEARLRCSPMKGHSHVYWYRQLPEEGLKFMVYLQKENIIDESGMPKERFSAEFPKEGPSILRIQQVVRGDSAAYFCASSLWQETQYFGPGTRLLVL.

The chain uses TRBV6-5 and TRBJ2-3; no clear D gene. The CDR3 totals 13 residues. V was trimmed by 0 bases and J by 4 bases, leaving 5 bases between them. Germline-derived CDR1 and CDR2 are MNHEY and SVGAGI. The CDR3 DNA reads as TGTGCCAGCAGTTACTCGGGGTCAGATACGCAGTATTTT. This codes for CASSYSGSDTQYF.

In its sample, this clone ranks as medium-sized. The V and J genes are TRBV19 and TRBJ2-1; 7 nucleotides line up with TRBD2. The germline V gene encodes CDR1 LNHDA and CDR2 SQIVND (reference sequence). The V and J ends lost 3 bases and 7 bases, in that order; junction bases with no gene match: 6. The CDR3 contains 14 residues. CDR3 nucleotide sequence: TGTGCCAGTAGTATCGGGGGACTATTAAATGAGCAGTTCTTC. Translating it yields CASSIGGLLNEQFF. The full variable domain, its missing parts supplied by reference TRBV19 and TRBJ2-1, is DGGITQSPKYLFRKEGQNVTLSCEQNLNHDAMYWYRQDPGQGLRLIYYSQIVNDFQKGDIAEGYSVSREKKESFPLTVTSAQKNPTAFYLCASSIGGLLNEQFFGPGTRLTVL.

This clone came up a few times. The chain has TRBV11-2 and TRBJ2-7, with a weak D call TRBD2 (6 bases). Germline assignment: CDR1 SGHAT and CDR2 FQNNGV. Trimming shortened V by 8 bases and J by 0 bases, and 20 bases separated the two germline ends. This CDR3 comprises 16 residues. This chain's CDR3 is CASAPLHSGFSYEQYF. The CDR3 coding sequence is TGTGCCAGCGCTCCCCTACACAGCGGGTTCTCCTACGAGCAGTACTTC.

For this clone: Other nucleotide sequences from this sample produce the same CDR3. The chain employs TRBV28 and TRBJ1-5; the D is unclear. CDR3 length: 12 residues. Per germline, CDR1 MDHEN and CDR2 SYDVKM. V lost 2 bases and J 7 bases, leaving 6 bases between the germline ends. CDR3 DNA: TGTGCCAGCAGTTTAACTGGGCAGCCCCAGCATTTT. It yields the protein CASSLTGQPQHF.